The source of this TCR beta chain is a study of cytomegalovirus exposure and HLA in healthy donors. PCR primers comprised 60 Vbeta and 13 Jbeta primers. The data were produced by immunoSEQ multiplex PCR, yet TCRdb's version contains in-frame clones alone and is incomplete. The sample spans around 210,000 clones; the ten largest clones claim roughly 0.98%. CDR3 length equals 16 residues. Germline V CDR1 and CDR2: SGHTA, FQGNSA. The receptor was isolated from a woman aged 25 to 39 in good health and CMV-seropositive. This chain connects TRBV7-2 to TRBJ2-5; 12 bases fit TRBD2. The DNA end lines up better with TRBJ2-7; the J call may be wrong. Sequencing was performed on PBMCs. For the CDR3, the DNA is TGTGCCAGCACCCCCCTTACTAGCGGGAGGTACTACGAGCAGTACTTC. Translating it yields CASTPLTSGRYYEQYF.